This T cell receptor beta chain is from a study of blood T cells in healthy people across ages. Study-wide results and caveats: TCR beta diversity tracked closely with naive T cell percentage. Estimated diversity, derived from one million T cells, was regarded as an underestimate.

The individuals who served as donors were healthy Caucasians living in Russia, aged roughly 6 to 90. Researchers collected ten milliliters of peripheral blood from every single donor. Primed by a sample-barcoded 5' primer and a J-beta primer mix, a second PCR proceeded for 7 to 11 cycles. Using its own MiXCR run on the 5' RACE reads, TCRdb lists one record per CDR3 protein. The sample yields roughly 800,000 distinct CDR3 sequences, 40% to 65% seen once. V was shortened by 9 bases and J by 7 bases, with 9 bases between the two germline ends. The length of the CDR3 is 11 residues. Germline lookup yields CDR1 KGHDR and CDR2 SFDVKD. In this sample, this clonotype turned up a few times. Its antigen is unknown.

This chain connects TRBV24-1 to TRBJ2-1; D is unresolved. The material sequenced was blood. This TCR came from an elderly man in good health. DNA of the CDR3: TGTGCCACCGCTTTGGGGAATGAGCAGTTCTTC. Amino acid sequence: CATALGNEQFF.